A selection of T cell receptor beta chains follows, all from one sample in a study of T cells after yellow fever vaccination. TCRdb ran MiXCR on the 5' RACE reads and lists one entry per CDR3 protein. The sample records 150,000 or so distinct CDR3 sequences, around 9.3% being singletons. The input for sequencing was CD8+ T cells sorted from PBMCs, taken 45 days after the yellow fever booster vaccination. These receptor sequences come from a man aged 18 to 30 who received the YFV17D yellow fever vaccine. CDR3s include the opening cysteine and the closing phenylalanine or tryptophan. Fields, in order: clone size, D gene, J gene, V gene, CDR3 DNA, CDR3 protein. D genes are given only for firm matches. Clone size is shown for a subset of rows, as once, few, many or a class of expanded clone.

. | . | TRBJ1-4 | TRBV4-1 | TGCGCCAGCAGCGTGATGTCCCACGTTAATGAAAAACTGTTTTTT | CASSVMSHVNEKLFF
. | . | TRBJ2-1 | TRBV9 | TGTGCCAGCAGCGTAGACGCAAGCCCCTACAATGAGCAGTTCTTC | CASSVDASPYNEQFF
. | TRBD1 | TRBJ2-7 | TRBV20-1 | TGCAGTGCTCCGGGACAGGGTGGGATTTACGAGCAGTACTTC | CSAPGQGGIYEQYF
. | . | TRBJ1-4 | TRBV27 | TGTGCCAGCAGTCCCTCGGGAGAAAAACTGTTTTTT | CASSPSGEKLFF
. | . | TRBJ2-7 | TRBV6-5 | TGTGCCAGCACTCAACTGAAGGACTTGGGCGAGCAGTACTTC | CASTQLKDLGEQYF
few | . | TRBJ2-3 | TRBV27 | TGTGCCAGCAGTTCCTATGCGGGATTCACAGATACGCAGTATTTT | CASSSYAGFTDTQYF
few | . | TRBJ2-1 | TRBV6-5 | TGTGCCACCCGCAGGGCCCGCTCCTACAATGAGCAGTTCTTC | CATRRARSYNEQFF
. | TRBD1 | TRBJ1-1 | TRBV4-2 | TGTGCCAGCTGGACAGGGCGCGGGGACACTGAAGCTTTCTTT | CASWTGRGDTEAFF
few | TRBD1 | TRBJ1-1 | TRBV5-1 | TGCGCCAGCCGACATACCGGGACAGCTCAGAACACTGAAGCTTTCTTT | CASRHTGTAQNTEAFF
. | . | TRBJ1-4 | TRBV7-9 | TGTGCCAGCAGCTCGCAAGGGTTAGGAGGAGAAAAACTGATTTTT | CASSSQGLGGEKLIF
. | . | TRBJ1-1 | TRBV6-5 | TGTGCCAGCAGTTACGCGGGGTCCTTGAACACTGAAGCTTTCTTT | CASSYAGSLNTEAFF
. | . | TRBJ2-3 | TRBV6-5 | TGTGCCAGCAGTTACTCCTCTTCGGGGGCCTCAGGGGATACGCAGTATTTT | CASSYSSSGASGDTQYF
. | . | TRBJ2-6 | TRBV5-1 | TGCGCCAGCAGCACTTCAGGGGCCAACGTCCTGACTTTC | CASSTSGANVLTF
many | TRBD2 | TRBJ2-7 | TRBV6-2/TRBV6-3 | TGTGCCAGCAGATCACGAGGACTAGCGGGCCCCTACGAGCAGTACTTC | CASRSRGLAGPYEQYF
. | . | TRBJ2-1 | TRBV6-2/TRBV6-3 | TGTGCCAGCAGTTACTCACCCAGCAGTGAGCAGTTCTTC | CASSYSPSSEQFF
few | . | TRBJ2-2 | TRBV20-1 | TGCAGTGCTAGAGAGAGAGGACTGGCAAGAACCGGGGAGCTGTTTTTT | CSARERGLARTGELFF
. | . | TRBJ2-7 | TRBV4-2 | TGTGCCAGCAGCCAAGGGGGTCCAGCCTACGAGCAGTACTTC | CASSQGGPAYEQYF
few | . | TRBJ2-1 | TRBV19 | TGTGCCAGTAGTATGGGAGGGGGCCCTCTGGAGCAGTTCTTC | CASSMGGGPLEQFF
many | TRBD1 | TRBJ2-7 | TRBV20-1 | TGCAGTGCCCGGGACAGGATGACCTACGAGCAGTACTTC | CSARDRMTYEQYF
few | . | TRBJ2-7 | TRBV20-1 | TGCAGTGCTATAACGGACTCGATAAACTACGAGCAGTACTTC | CSAITDSINYEQYF
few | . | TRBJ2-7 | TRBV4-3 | TGCGCCAGCAGCCAAATTTACCGGGAGCTTGAATACGAGCAGTACTTC | CASSQIYRELEYEQYF
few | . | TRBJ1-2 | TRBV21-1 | TGTGCCAGCAGCAAAGAGGGGGGACAGAGCTATGGCTACACCTTC | CASSKEGGQSYGYTF
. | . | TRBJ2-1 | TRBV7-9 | TGTGCCAGCAGCTTAGTTACGTTTGAGGGTTCTGGGCAGTTCTTC | CASSLVTFEGSGQFF
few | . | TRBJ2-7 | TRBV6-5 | TGTGCCAGCAGTTACTCGGCAGGGCGAGCCTACGAGCAGTACTTC | CASSYSAGRAYEQYF
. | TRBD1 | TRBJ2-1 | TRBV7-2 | TGTGCCAGCAGCCAGGGCCCGGGACAGGGCAGCAATGAGCAGTTCTTC | CASSQGPGQGSNEQFF
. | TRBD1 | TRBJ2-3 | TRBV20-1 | TGCAGTGCCCAAGGGGGACAGGGGGTGTCTGCGCAGTATTTT | CSAQGGQGVSAQYF